Listed below are T cell receptor beta chains from one sample, sequenced in a study of CD8 T cells in Susac syndrome. MiXCR was run by TCRdb on the immunoSEQ multiplex PCR reads, yielding one entry per CDR3 protein. The sample holds about 150,000 distinct CDR3 sequences, approximately 95% seen once. What was sequenced was CD4+ T cells from PBMCs. These receptors were collected from a human donor with Susac syndrome. The CDR3 runs from the conserved cysteine through the conserved F or W. Each record gives: clone size, V gene, J gene, D gene, CDR3 protein, CDR3 DNA. D genes are given only for firm matches. Expanded clones get a size class; other rows say once, few or many, or leave the size out.

.	TRBV2	TRBJ2-1	.	CASSADGEQFF	TGTGCCAGCAGTGCGGATGGAGAGCAGTTCTTC
.	TRBV15	TRBJ2-2	.	CATSRDITGELFF	TGTGCCACCAGCAGAGATATAACCGGGGAGCTGTTTTTT
.	TRBV7-2	TRBJ2-6	.	CASSPMLGANVLTF	TGTGCCAGCAGCCCGATGTTGGGGGCCAACGTCCTGACTTTC
.	TRBV29-1	TRBJ2-7	TRBD2	CSVGGVSGENPFLF	TGCAGCGTTGGGGGAGTTAGCGGGGAGAATCCTTTCCTCTTC
.	TRBV5-1	TRBJ2-5	.	CASRDEGETQYF	TGCGCCAGCAGGGATGAGGGGGAGACCCAGTACTTC
.	TRBV3-1	TRBJ2-3	.	CASSQDHVRDTQYF	TGTGCCAGCAGCCAAGATCACGTCCGAGATACGCAGTATTTT
.	TRBV5-1	TRBJ1-3	.	CASSPEGNTIYF	TGCGCCAGCAGCCCGGAGGGGAACACCATATATTTT
.	TRBV29-1	TRBJ2-1	.	CSADGDPSSYNEQFF	TGCAGCGCTGACGGGGACCCCAGCTCCTACAATGAGCAGTTCTTC
.	TRBV27	TRBJ1-4	.	CASRSWVGEKLFF	TGTGCCAGCAGGTCCTGGGTGGGTGAAAAACTGTTTTTT
.	TRBV11-1	TRBJ1-1	.	CASSLAGPLQEAFF	TGTGCCAGCAGCTTAGCCGGACCCTTACAGGAAGCTTTCTTT
.	TRBV7-8	TRBJ2-5	.	CASSLAGGPPETQYF	TGTGCCAGCAGCTTAGCGGGCGGTCCCCCAGAGACCCAGTACTTC
.	TRBV12-3/TRBV12-4	TRBJ1-2	.	CASSSAVGYTF	TGTGCCAGCAGTTCGGCCGTCGGCTACACCTTC
.	TRBV3-1	TRBJ2-7	.	CASSQSGLLFEQYF	TGTGCCAGCAGCCAGTCCGGGCTCCTTTTCGAGCAGTACTTC
.	TRBV7-2	TRBJ1-5	.	CASSRTDTQGQPQHF	TGTGCCAGCAGCCGGACAGATACTCAAGGTCAGCCCCAGCATTTT
.	TRBV29-1	TRBJ1-5	.	CSATWGGGQPQHF	TGCAGCGCCACGTGGGGCGGTGGTCAGCCCCAGCATTTT
once	TRBV29-1	TRBJ1-2	TRBD1	CSVEPTGHNYGYTF	TGCAGCGTTGAACCGACAGGGCACAACTATGGCTACACCTTC
.	TRBV29-1	TRBJ1-1	.	CSVKINRAREAFF	TGCAGCGTGAAGATCAACAGGGCGCGTGAAGCTTTCTTT
.	TRBV25-1	TRBJ2-1	.	CASSETWGERQFF	TGTGCCAGCAGTGAAACTTGGGGGGAAAGGCAGTTCTTC
once	TRBV3-1	TRBJ2-7	.	CASSYFPQDSYEQYF	TGTGCCAGCAGCTACTTCCCGCAGGACTCCTACGAGCAGTACTTC
.	TRBV21-1	TRBJ2-1	.	CASSKTNGTSEFF	TGTGCCAGCAGCAAAACGAACGGGACTAGCGAGTTCTTC
.	TRBV18	TRBJ2-5	TRBD1	CASSPPRTGRSETQYF	TGTGCCAGCTCACCTCCCCGGACAGGGAGGTCGGAGACCCAGTACTTC
.	TRBV2	TRBJ2-7	.	CASARLGANSGEQYF	TGTGCCAGCGCAAGGCTAGGGGCCAACTCGGGTGAGCAGTACTTC
.	TRBV5-1	TRBJ2-3	TRBD2	CASSPGLAGRTDTQYF	TGCGCCAGCAGTCCGGGACTAGCGGGCCGCACAGATACGCAGTATTTT
.	TRBV25-1	TRBJ1-5	.	CASSPNTVWGSNQPQHF	TGTGCCAGCAGCCCCAATACGGTCTGGGGTAGCAATCAGCCCCAGCATTTT
.	TRBV5-4	TRBJ1-2	.	CASSLSDNYGYTF	TGTGCCAGCAGCCTTAGCGATAACTATGGCTACACCTTC
.	TRBV20-1	TRBJ2-5	TRBD2	CSASRLADQETQYF	TGCAGTGCTAGTCGGCTAGCGGACCAAGAGACCCAGTACTTC
.	TRBV20-1	TRBJ1-2	.	CSAHPRPPNGYTF	TGCAGTGCTCACCCTCGGCCGCCCAATGGCTACACCTTC
.	TRBV11-2	TRBJ2-7	TRBD1	CASSLEGQYEQYF	TGTGCCAGCAGCTTAGAGGGACAGTACGAGCAGTACTTC